The source of this T cell receptor (beta chain) is a study of preoperative IRX-2 immunotherapy in early breast cancer. Stated treatment: preoperative locoregional IRX-2 cytokine immunotherapy. Patients received preoperative, locoregional IRX-2 cytokine immunotherapy in a phase Ib study. Produced via immunoSEQ multiplex PCR; TCRdb's table is partial and in-frame only. The sample consists of some 59,000 clones, roughly 95% of them appearing once. Germline V gene data show CDR1 as KGHSH and CDR2 as LQKENI. V shed 1 base and J shed 15 bases, with 10 bases lying between them. The CDR3 is 11 residues long. This sequence joins TRBV18 and TRBJ2-1; D perhaps matches TRBD2 (6 bases). This TCR was recovered from a human donor with breast cancer. Collection took place from a patient treated with IRX-2 immunotherapy. The CDR3 region is CASSPRDSRFF. CDR3 sequence (DNA): TGTGCCAGCTCACCACGGGACTCAAGGTTCTTC.